This TCR beta chain was documented in a study of Ad26.COV2.S vaccination and SARS-CoV-2 variants. Assay: immunoSEQ multiplex PCR; the TCRdb copy retains only in-frame clones and omits some. This table holds about 420,000 clones, roughly 90% found once. As to treatment: roughly 19 received Ad26.COV2.S at low or high dose, single or two shots; 5 received placebo; per-sample allocation not given. The investigators took samples on day 63 after the first vaccine or placebo injection. Germline loops: CDR1 SNHLY, CDR2 FYNNEI. CDR3 size: 15 residues. The junction had 3 bases not matched to a gene; V was cut back by 1 base and J by 5 bases.

The sample in question was peripheral blood, obtained in a trial of Ad26.COV2.S vaccine versus placebo. The chain couples TRBV2 to TRBJ2-3; 10 nucleotides line up with TRBD2. The sequence was obtained from a person aged 18 to 59 who received the Ad26.COV2.S COVID-19 vaccine or a placebo. Here the CDR3 reads CASSEERGGEDTQYF. In nucleotides, the CDR3 is TGTGCCAGCAGTGAAGAGCGGGGGGGGGAAGATACGCAGTATTTT. Combining the CDR3 with reference TRBV2 and TRBJ2-3 gives the whole variable domain EPEVTQTPSHQVTQMGQEVILRCVPISNHLYFYWYRQILGQKVEFLVSFYNNEISEKSEIFDDQFSVERPDGSNFTLKIRSTKLEDSAMYFCASSEERGGEDTQYFGPGTRLTVL.